This T cell receptor beta chain was profiled in a study of cytomegalovirus exposure and HLA in healthy donors. Points on this clone: The antigen is unknown.

The data were produced by immunoSEQ multiplex PCR, yet TCRdb's version contains in-frame clones alone and is incomplete. This sample has roughly 80,000 clones, with about 92% found just once. Germline values: CDR1 MGHRA, CDR2 YSYEKL. CDR3 length: 15 amino acids. Between the trimmed V and J ends, which lost 6 bases and 3 bases, there was a span of 18 bases. Study-level results: Associated with cytomegalovirus, according to the listing, were 150 to 200 TCR beta chains.

Among the 120 subjects of the validation cohort, separate from the approximately 670-subject first cohort, were the donors. Specimen: PBMCs. The TCR was taken from a man in his late teens or twenties in good health and CMV-seronegative. V gene TRBV4-1 combines with J gene TRBJ2-7; maybe TRBD1 (6 bases). CDR3: CASRQTARDIYEQYF. In DNA, the CDR3 is TGCGCCAGCAGGCAGACCGCACGGGACATCTACGAGCAGTACTTC.